Shown below are 5 T cell receptor beta chains from a single sample sequenced in a study of cytomegalovirus exposure and HLA in healthy donors. The repertoire was sequenced with immunoSEQ multiplex PCR; TCRdb's copy has only in-frame clones and lacks some. The sample holds some 120,000 clones, about 96% seen once. The sample consisted of PBMCs. These receptors were obtained from a man aged 18 to 30 in good health and CMV-seronegative.

This chain links TRBV4-1 with TRBJ2-7; weak D call: TRBD2 (6 bases). CDR3 length: 16 amino acids. Looked up from germline, CDR1 is MGHRA and CDR2 is YSYEKL. The V end was cut by 0 bases, the J end by 0 bases, with 12 bases between. In DNA form, the CDR3 reads TGCGCCAGCAGCCAAGAAGGGCTAGCGCTCTCCTACGAGCAGTACTTC. Protein: CASSQEGLALSYEQYF.

The rearrangement links TRBV7-3 to TRBJ2-3; D perhaps matches TRBD2 (5 bases). CDR3 length: 12 residues. The germline V gene encodes CDR1 SGHTA and CDR2 FQGTGA. V was trimmed by 6 bases and J by 6 bases, leaving 10 bases between them. The CDR3 nucleotides read TGTGCCAGCAGTCTAGGACTCGATACGCAGTATTTT. Protein: CASSLGLDTQYF.

J is TRBJ2-1 and V is TRBV5-1; TRBD2 matches 12 bases. After removal of 4 bases from V and 4 bases from J, the junction contained 15 bases not matched to a gene. Germline loops: CDR1 SGHRS, CDR2 YFSETQ. The CDR3 contains 19 residues. CDR3 region: CASSPTRTSGTTRYNEQFF. CDR3 DNA sequence: TGCGCCAGCAGCCCAACAAGGACTAGCGGGACCACCCGGTACAATGAGCAGTTCTTC. The whole variable domain, filled in from reference TRBV5-1 and TRBJ2-1, reads KAGVTQTPRYLIKTRGQQVTLSCSPISGHRSVSWYQQTPGQGLQFLFEYFSETQRNKGNFPGRFSGRQFSNSRSEMNVSTLELGDSALYLCASSPTRTSGTTRYNEQFFGPGTRLTVL.

V is TRBV12-5 and J is TRBJ1-1; D gene uncertain. The germline V gene encodes CDR1 LGHNT and CDR2 FRNRAP. Trimming removed 3 bases at V and 4 bases at J, with 9 bases between. The CDR3 has 13 amino acids. The CDR3 is CASGLGGFTEAFF. The CDR3 DNA reads as TGTGCTAGTGGTTTAGGAGGGTTCACTGAAGCTTTCTTT.

The chain joins TRBV12-5 to TRBJ2-1; D is unclear. The CDR3 sequence is 13 residues long. Deletions cut 2 bases from V and 4 bases from J, with 6 bases between. The germline V gene encodes CDR1 LGHNT and CDR2 FRNRAP. This CDR3 is CASGLTFYNEQFF. CDR3 bases: TGTGCTAGTGGTTTGACATTTTACAATGAGCAGTTCTTC.